These T cell receptor beta chains were read from a single sample in a study of T cell repertoires in cytomegalovirus infection. Antigen specificity for these receptors is unknown. From the reads, TCRdb called clonotypes with MiXCR, one entry per CDR3 protein. The sample holds approximately 350,000 distinct CDR3 sequences; approximately 30% are singletons and the top ten take roughly 12%. Sequencing was performed on cultured PBMCs, taken from culture after CMV antigen stimulation. Every receptor here comes from a human donor in good health (CMV status not recorded). Some clones in this sample may be carry-over from other donors' samples. The CDR3 runs from the conserved cysteine through the conserved F or W. D genes are given only for firm matches. Clone size appears in some rows only: once, few, many, or a class for an expanded clone.

TRBD2	TRBV7-2	TRBJ2-5	few	CASSLARGLAGAQETQYF	TGTGCCAGCAGCTTAGCGAGGGGACTAGCGGGGGCACAAGAGACCCAGTACTTC
TRBD1	TRBV20-1	TRBJ1-1	few	CSARLQGAQGEAFF	TGCAGTGCTAGATTACAGGGGGCGCAGGGTGAAGCTTTCTTT
TRBD2	TRBV12-3/TRBV12-4	TRBJ2-7	few	CASNPSGNGEQYF	TGTGCCAGCAACCCTAGCGGGAACGGCGAGCAGTACTTC
-	TRBV6-2/TRBV6-3	TRBJ2-7	few	CASNPTGATYEQYF	TGTGCCAGCAACCCGACAGGTGCAACCTACGAGCAGTACTTC
-	TRBV7-2	TRBJ2-1	few	CASSFSVEQFF	TGTGCCAGCAGCTTTAGTGTCGAGCAGTTCTTC
-	TRBV27	TRBJ1-1	-	CASRQLGTEAFF	TGTGCCAGCAGACAGTTGGGCACTGAAGCTTTCTTT
-	TRBV6-8	TRBJ1-6	-	CASSYSKGPGLSPLHF	TGTGCCAGCAGTTACTCGAAAGGGCCCGGGCTCTCACCCCTCCACTTT
-	TRBV19	TRBJ1-4	few	CATAGDYEKLFF	TGTGCTACGGCAGGGGATTATGAAAAACTGTTTTTT
-	TRBV7-9	TRBJ1-1	-	CASARQELVVEAFF	TGTGCCAGCGCCAGACAGGAGCTTGTGGTTGAAGCTTTCTTT
TRBD2	TRBV7-2	TRBJ2-7	many	CASSQGLAGVYEQYF	TGTGCCAGCAGCCAGGGACTAGCGGGAGTCTACGAGCAGTACTTC
TRBD2	TRBV20-1	TRBJ2-5	once	CSARLAGEGETQYF	TGCAGTGCTCGACTAGCGGGAGAGGGAGAGACCCAGTACTTC
-	TRBV4-2	TRBJ2-2	-	CASSQEGGPTGELFF	TGTGCCAGCAGCCAGGAAGGGGGGCCCACCGGGGAGCTGTTTTTT
-	TRBV30	TRBJ2-3	-	CAWAELEFPDTQYF	TGTGCCTGGGCCGAACTAGAGTTCCCAGATACGCAGTATTTT
-	TRBV19	TRBJ1-6	-	CASMRGGSNSPLHF	TGTGCCAGTATGAGGGGGGGTTCGAATTCACCCCTCCACTTT
TRBD1	TRBV7-2	TRBJ1-2	few	CASSLPEGQRGGYTF	TGTGCCAGCAGCTTACCCGAGGGACAGCGGGGGGGCTACACCTTC
TRBD2	TRBV27	TRBJ2-2	-	CASSLLGTSGPTGELFF	TGTGCCAGCAGTTTACTTGGGACTAGCGGTCCCACCGGGGAGCTGTTTTTT
-	TRBV28	TRBJ1-5	few	CASSYTLQGFQPQHF	TGTGCCAGCAGCTACACTCTACAGGGTTTTCAGCCCCAGCATTTT
-	TRBV30	TRBJ2-2	once	CAWSVPGDTTGELFF	TGTGCCTGGAGTGTGCCAGGGGATACCACCGGGGAGCTGTTTTTT
TRBD2	TRBV20-1	TRBJ2-7	-	CSASLSGSFREQYF	TGCAGTGCTAGCCTTAGCGGGAGTTTTCGCGAGCAGTACTTC
TRBD1	TRBV7-9	TRBJ2-5	many	CASSGDRSIQETQYF	TGTGCCAGCAGCGGGGACAGATCGATACAAGAGACCCAGTACTTC
TRBD2	TRBV24-1	TRBJ2-1	few	CATSDPGGLAGDRNEQFF	TGTGCCACCAGTGATCCGGGGGGACTAGCGGGAGATAGGAATGAGCAGTTCTTC
TRBD2	TRBV6-1	TRBJ2-2	few	CASSEAGTSYNTGELFF	TGTGCCAGCAGTGAAGCGGGGACTAGCTATAACACCGGGGAGCTGTTTTTT
-	TRBV7-8	TRBJ1-4	few	CASSLDRIYEKLFF	TGTGCCAGCAGCTTAGACAGGATTTATGAAAAACTGTTTTTT
TRBD1	TRBV19	TRBJ1-5	once	CASSWTGYSNQPQHF	TGTGCCAGTAGTTGGACAGGTTATAGCAATCAGCCCCAGCATTTT
TRBD1	TRBV20-1	TRBJ2-3	-	CSARGTGTGEPTDTQYF	TGCAGTGCTAGAGGTACCGGGACAGGGGAACCCACAGATACGCAGTATTTT
-	TRBV6-5	TRBJ1-3	few	CASRTQGLSGNTIYF	TGTGCCAGCAGGACACAGGGACTCTCAGGAAACACCATATATTTT
TRBD1	TRBV2	TRBJ2-2	-	CASTLPGQGTTGELFF	TGTGCCAGCACCCTGCCGGGACAGGGGACCACCGGGGAGCTGTTTTTT
TRBD2	TRBV20-1	TRBJ2-2	-	CSARDFLKGLGDTGELFF	TGCAGTGCTAGGGACTTTTTAAAAGGACTAGGGGACACCGGGGAGCTGTTTTTT